The clone carrying this T cell receptor (beta chain) was observed a handful of times. As yet, its antigen is unknown. The sample comes from a study of CD8+ T cells in alopecia areata. Study-wide background: In an open-label trial, patients got 5 to 10 mg tofacitinib twice daily. Tofacitinib treatment spanned 6 to 18 months, with 6 months off drug afterward. Regarding the study as a whole: Scalp lesions, especially in alopecia totalis/universalis, had higher clonality than normal scalp. Tissue-resident alphabeta T cells belonging to normal skin likewise get sequenced within scalp specimens.

Sequencing templates came from extracted RNA that was reverse transcribed into cDNA. Repertoires were generated with immunoSEQ multiplex PCR, while TCRdb's copy carries only in-frame clones and drops some. Counted here are just over 150,000 clones, 45% to 60% occurring once; the ten biggest clones make up roughly a fifth. Germline V CDR1 and CDR2: LGHNA, YSLEER. V lost 0 bases, J lost 5 bases, and 8 bases lay in between. The CDR3 covers 13 residues. Sequenced here: CD8+ T cells sorted from blood, sampled at week 0. The receptor comes from a human donor with alopecia areata. The V call is TRBV4-3, the J call TRBJ2-7; D possibly corresponds to TRBD2 (5 bases). The CDR3 DNA reads as TGCGCCAGCAGCCAAGATCGAGGGAACGAGCAGTACTTC. Amino acid sequence: CASSQDRGNEQYF.